The T cell receptor beta chain under discussion was sequenced for a study of OX40 agonist ivuxolimab in advanced cancers. The wider study: Ivuxolimab, which patients received intravenously every 2 weeks, was dosed at 0.01 to 10 mg/kg.

Trimming took off 0 bases at V and 7 bases at J, with 7 bases between the two ends. This CDR3 contains 13 residues. Germline loops: CDR1 LNHDA, CDR2 SQIVND (reference sequence). The data were produced by immunoSEQ multiplex PCR, yet TCRdb's version contains in-frame clones alone and is incomplete. Seen here are around 20,000 clones, about 70% observed once, and the top ten hold about a sixth. The sequence came from an adult with an advanced solid tumor such as melanoma, head and neck, liver or kidney cancer. The source material was CD4+ or CD8+ T cells sorted from blood, sampled in a trial of the OX40 agonist ivuxolimab. The gene calls are TRBV19 and TRBJ2-1; D uncertain. Here the CDR3 reads CASSIEPGNEQFF. The DNA for the CDR3 is TGTGCCAGTAGTATAGAACCCGGGAATGAGCAGTTCTTC.